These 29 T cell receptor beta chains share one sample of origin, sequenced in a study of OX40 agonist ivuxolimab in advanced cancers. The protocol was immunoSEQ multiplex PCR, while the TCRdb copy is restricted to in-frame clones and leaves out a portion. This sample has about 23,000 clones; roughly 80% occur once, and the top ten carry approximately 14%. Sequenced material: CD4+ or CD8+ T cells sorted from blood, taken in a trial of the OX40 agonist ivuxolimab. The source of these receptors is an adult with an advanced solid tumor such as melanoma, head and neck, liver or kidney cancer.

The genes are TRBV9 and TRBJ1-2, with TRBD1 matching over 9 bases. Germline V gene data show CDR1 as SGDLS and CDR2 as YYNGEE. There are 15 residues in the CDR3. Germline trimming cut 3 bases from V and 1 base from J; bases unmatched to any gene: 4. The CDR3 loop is CASSAGTGYNYGYTF. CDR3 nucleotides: TGTGCCAGCAGCGCCGGGACAGGGTATAACTATGGCTACACCTTC. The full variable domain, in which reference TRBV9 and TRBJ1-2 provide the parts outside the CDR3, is DSGVTQTPKHLITATGQRVTLRCSPRSGDLSVYWYQQSLDQGLQFLIQYYNGEERAKGNILERFSAQQFPDLHSELNLSSLELGDSALYFCASSAGTGYNYGYTFGSGTRLTVV.

The CDR3 is CASSGTDMGKLFF. The CDR3 DNA sequence: TGTGCCAGTAGTGGTACTGATATGGGAAAACTGTTTTTT. The chain couples TRBV19 to TRBJ1-4; D unclear. This CDR3 spans 13 amino acids. CDR1 is LNHDA and CDR2 is SQIVND in the germline V gene (reference sequence). Deletions cut 5 bases from V and 10 bases from J, with 14 bases between.

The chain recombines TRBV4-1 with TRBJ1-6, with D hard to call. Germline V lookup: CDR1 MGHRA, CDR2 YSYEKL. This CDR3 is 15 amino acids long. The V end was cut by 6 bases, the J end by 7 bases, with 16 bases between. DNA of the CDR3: TGCGCCAGCAGTGAATCCCCGGGTCGGAATTCACCCCTCCACTTT. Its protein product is CASSESPGRNSPLHF.

The DNA of the CDR3 is TGTGCCAGCAGTTTGTACGGCACTGAAGCTTTCTTT. Protein product: CASSLYGTEAFF. The chain employs TRBV28 and TRBJ1-1; no reliable D call. V was shortened by 3 bases and J by 4 bases, with 6 bases between the two germline ends. This CDR3 comprises 12 residues. CDR1 is MDHEN, CDR2 SYDVKM, per germline.

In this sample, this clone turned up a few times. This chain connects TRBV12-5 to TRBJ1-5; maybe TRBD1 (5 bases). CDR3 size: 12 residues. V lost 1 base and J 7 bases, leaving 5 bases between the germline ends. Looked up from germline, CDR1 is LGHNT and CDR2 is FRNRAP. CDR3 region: CASGLGGQPQHF. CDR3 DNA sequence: TGTGCTAGTGGTTTGGGGGGGCAGCCCCAGCATTTT.

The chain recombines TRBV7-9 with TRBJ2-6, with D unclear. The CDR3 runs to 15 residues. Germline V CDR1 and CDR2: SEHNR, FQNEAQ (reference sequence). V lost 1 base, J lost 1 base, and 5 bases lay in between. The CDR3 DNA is TGTGCCAGCAGCTTAGAAGGGTCTGGGGCCAACGTCCTGACTTTC. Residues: CASSLEGSGANVLTF.

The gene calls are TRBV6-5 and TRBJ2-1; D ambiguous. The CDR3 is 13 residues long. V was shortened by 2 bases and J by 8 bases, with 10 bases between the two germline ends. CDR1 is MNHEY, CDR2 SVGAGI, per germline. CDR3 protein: CASSYTATDEQFF. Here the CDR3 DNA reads TGTGCCAGCAGTTACACAGCGACCGATGAGCAGTTCTTC.

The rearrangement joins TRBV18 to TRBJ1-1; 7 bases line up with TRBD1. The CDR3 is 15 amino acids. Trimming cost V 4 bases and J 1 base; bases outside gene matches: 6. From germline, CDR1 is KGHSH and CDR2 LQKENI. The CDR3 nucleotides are TGTGCCAGCTCACTACCGGACAGGAGGAACACTGAAGCTTTCTTT. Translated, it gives CASSLPDRRNTEAFF.

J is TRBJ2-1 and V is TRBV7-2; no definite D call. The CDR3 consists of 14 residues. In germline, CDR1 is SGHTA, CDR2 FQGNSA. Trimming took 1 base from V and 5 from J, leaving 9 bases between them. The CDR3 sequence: CASSLGNSNNEQFF. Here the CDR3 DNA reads TGTGCCAGCAGCTTAGGGAACAGTAACAATGAGCAGTTCTTC. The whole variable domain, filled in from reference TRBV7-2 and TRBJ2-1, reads GAGVSQSPSNKVTEKGKDVELRCDPISGHTALYWYRQSLGQGLEFLIYFQGNSAPDKSGLPSDRFSAERTGGSVSTLTIQRTQQEDSAVYLCASSLGNSNNEQFFGPGTRLTVL.

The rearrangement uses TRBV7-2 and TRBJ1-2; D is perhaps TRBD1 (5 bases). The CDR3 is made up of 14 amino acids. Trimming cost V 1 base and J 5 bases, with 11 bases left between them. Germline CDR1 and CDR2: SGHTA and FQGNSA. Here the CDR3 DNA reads TGTGCCAGCAGCTTAGATCTAGGGGCTTATGGCTACACCTTC. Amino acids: CASSLDLGAYGYTF.

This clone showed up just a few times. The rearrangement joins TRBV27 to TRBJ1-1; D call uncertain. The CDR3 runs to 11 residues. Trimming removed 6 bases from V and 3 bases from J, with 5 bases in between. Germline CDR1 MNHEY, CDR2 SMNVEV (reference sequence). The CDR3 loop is CASRAYTEAFF. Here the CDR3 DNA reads TGTGCCAGCAGGGCATACACTGAAGCTTTCTTT.

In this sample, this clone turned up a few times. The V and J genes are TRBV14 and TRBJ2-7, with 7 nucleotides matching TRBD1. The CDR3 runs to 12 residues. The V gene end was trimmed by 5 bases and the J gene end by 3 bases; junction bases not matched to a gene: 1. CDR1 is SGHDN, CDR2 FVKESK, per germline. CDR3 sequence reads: CASSGDSYEQYF. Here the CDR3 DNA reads TGTGCCAGCAGCGGGGACAGCTACGAGCAGTACTTC.

The DNA for the CDR3 is TGTGCCAGCAGCTGGGACGCCTACTACGAGCAGTACTTC. Protein: CASSWDAYYEQYF. The rearrangement uses TRBV6-6 and TRBJ2-7; D tentatively reads TRBD1 or TRBD2 (5 bases each). CDR1 and CDR2 from the germline V gene are MNHNY and SVGAGI (reference sequence). This CDR3 region has 13 residues. The V end was cut by 6 bases, the J end by 3 bases, with 12 bases between.

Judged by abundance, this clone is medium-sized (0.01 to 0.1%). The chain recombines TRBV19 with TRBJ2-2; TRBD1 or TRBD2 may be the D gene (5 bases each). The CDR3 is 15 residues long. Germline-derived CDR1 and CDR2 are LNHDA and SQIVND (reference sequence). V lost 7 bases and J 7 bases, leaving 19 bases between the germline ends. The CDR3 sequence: CASKPGFGESGELFF. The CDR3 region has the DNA TGTGCCAGTAAGCCAGGGTTCGGGGAGAGCGGGGAGCTGTTTTTT. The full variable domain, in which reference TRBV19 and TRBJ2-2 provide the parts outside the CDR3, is DGGITQSPKYLFRKEGQNVTLSCEQNLNHDAMYWYRQDPGQGLRLIYYSQIVNDFQKGDIAEGYSVSREKKESFPLTVTSAQKNPTAFYLCASKPGFGESGELFFGEGSRLTVL.

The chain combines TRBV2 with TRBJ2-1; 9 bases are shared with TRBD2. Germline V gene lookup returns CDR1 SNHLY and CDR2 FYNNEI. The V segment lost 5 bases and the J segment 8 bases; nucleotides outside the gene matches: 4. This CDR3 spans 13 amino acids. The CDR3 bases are TGTGCCAGCAGTACCCGACTAGCGGATGAGCAGTTCTTC. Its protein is CASSTRLADEQFF. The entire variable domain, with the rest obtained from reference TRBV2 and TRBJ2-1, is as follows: EPEVTQTPSHQVTQMGQEVILRCVPISNHLYFYWYRQILGQKVEFLVSFYNNEISEKSEIFDDQFSVERPDGSNFTLKIRSTKLEDSAMYFCASSTRLADEQFFGPGTRLTVL.

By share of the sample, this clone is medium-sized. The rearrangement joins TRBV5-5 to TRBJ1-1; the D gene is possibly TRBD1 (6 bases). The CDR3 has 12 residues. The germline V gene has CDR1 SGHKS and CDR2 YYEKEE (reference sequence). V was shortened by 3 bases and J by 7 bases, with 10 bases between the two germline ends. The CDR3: CASSWGQNEAFF. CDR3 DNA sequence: TGTGCCAGCAGCTGGGGACAAAATGAAGCTTTCTTT.

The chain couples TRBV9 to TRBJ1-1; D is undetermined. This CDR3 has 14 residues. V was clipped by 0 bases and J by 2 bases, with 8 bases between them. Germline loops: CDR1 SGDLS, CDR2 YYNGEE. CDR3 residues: CASSVGGPNTEAFF. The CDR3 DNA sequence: TGTGCCAGCAGCGTAGGAGGACCCAACACTGAAGCTTTCTTT.

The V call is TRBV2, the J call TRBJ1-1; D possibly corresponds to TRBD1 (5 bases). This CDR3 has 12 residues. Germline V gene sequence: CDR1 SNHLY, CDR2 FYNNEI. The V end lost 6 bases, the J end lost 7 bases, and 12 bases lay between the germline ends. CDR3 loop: CASRGDLGEAFF. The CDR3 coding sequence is TGTGCCAGCAGGGGGGACCTGGGTGAAGCTTTCTTT. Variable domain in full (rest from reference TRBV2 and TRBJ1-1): EPEVTQTPSHQVTQMGQEVILRCVPISNHLYFYWYRQILGQKVEFLVSFYNNEISEKSEIFDDQFSVERPDGSNFTLKIRSTKLEDSAMYFCASRGDLGEAFFGQGTRLTVV.

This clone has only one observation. In DNA form, the CDR3 reads TGTGCCAGCAGCGATAGGGGACAGGGCTACTACGAGCAGTACTTC. This encodes CASSDRGQGYYEQYF. The chain has TRBV7-8 and TRBJ2-7, with TRBD1 identical over 9 bases. Trimming at V came to 5 bases and at J to 3 bases, leaving 8 bases not matched to a gene. CDR3 size: 15 residues. Germline CDR1 SGHVS, CDR2 FQNEAQ.

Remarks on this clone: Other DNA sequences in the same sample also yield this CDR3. CDR3 sequence: CASSLDRSSGNTIYF. DNA for the CDR3: TGCGCCAGCAGCTTAGACAGGAGCTCTGGAAACACCATATATTTT. The rearrangement uses TRBV5-1 and TRBJ1-3; the D gene is possibly TRBD1 (6 bases). V was clipped by 2 bases and J by 0 bases, with 9 bases between them. Germline V gives CDR1 SGHRS, CDR2 YFSETQ. The CDR3 length is 15 residues.

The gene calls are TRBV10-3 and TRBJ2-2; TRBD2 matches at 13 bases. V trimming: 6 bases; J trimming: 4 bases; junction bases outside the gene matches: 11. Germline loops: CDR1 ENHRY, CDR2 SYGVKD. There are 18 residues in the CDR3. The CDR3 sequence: CAISDGLAGASGTGELFF. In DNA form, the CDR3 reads TGTGCCATCAGCGATGGACTAGCGGGGGCCTCGGGCACCGGGGAGCTGTTTTTT.

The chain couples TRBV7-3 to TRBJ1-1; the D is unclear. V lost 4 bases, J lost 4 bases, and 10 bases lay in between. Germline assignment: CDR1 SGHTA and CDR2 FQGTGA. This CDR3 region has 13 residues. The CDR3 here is CASSSSGITEAFF. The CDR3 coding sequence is TGTGCCAGCAGCTCAAGCGGGATCACTGAAGCTTTCTTT.

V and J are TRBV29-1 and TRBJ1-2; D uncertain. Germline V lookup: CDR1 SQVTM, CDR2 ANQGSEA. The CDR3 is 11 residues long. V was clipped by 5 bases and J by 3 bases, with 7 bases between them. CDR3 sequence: CSVPGHYGYTF. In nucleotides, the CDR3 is TGCAGCGTTCCAGGACACTATGGCTACACCTTC.

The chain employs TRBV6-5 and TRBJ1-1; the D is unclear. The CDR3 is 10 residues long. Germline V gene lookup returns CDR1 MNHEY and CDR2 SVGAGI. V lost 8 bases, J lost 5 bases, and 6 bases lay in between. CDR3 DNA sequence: TGTGCCAGCGGGAGGACTGAAGCTTTCTTT. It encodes CASGRTEAFF.

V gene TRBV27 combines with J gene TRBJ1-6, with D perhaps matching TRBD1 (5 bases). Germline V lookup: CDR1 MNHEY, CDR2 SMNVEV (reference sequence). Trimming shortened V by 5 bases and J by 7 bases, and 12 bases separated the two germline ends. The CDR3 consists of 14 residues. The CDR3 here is CASSLGAENSPLHF. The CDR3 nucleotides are TGTGCCAGCAGTCTAGGGGCTGAGAATTCACCCCTCCACTTT.

The CDR3 loop reads CATSRPARGDTEAFF. The CDR3 DNA follows: TGTGCCACCAGCAGACCCGCGAGGGGGGACACTGAAGCTTTCTTT. The J gene is TRBJ1-1, the V gene TRBV15; the D gene is possibly TRBD1 (6 bases). Germline CDR1 reads LNHNV; CDR2 reads YYDKDF (reference sequence). With 2 bases removed from V and 3 bases from J, the gap between germline ends came to 13 bases. This CDR3 has 15 amino acids.

CDR3 amino acids: CASSGTRGTLNTEAFF. CDR3 coding DNA: TGTGCCAGCAGTGGGACCCGCGGGACACTGAACACTGAAGCTTTCTTT. J is TRBJ1-1 and V is TRBV2, with D possibly being TRBD1 (6 bases). Trimming removed 4 bases from V and 0 bases from J, with 15 bases in between. Germline loops: CDR1 SNHLY, CDR2 FYNNEI. The CDR3 consists of 16 residues. The full variable domain, with the rest looked up from reference TRBV2 and TRBJ1-1, is EPEVTQTPSHQVTQMGQEVILRCVPISNHLYFYWYRQILGQKVEFLVSFYNNEISEKSEIFDDQFSVERPDGSNFTLKIRSTKLEDSAMYFCASSGTRGTLNTEAFFGQGTRLTVV.

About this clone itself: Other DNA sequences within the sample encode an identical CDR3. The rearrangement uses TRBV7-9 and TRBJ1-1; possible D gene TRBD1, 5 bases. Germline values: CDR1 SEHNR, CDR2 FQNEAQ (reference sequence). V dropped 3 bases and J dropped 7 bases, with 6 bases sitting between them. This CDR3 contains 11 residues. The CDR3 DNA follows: TGTGCCAGCAGCTTGGGGGGTGAAGCTTTCTTT. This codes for CASSLGGEAFF.

The CDR3 nucleotides read TGTGCTAGTGGTTTGGGGGACAGGGAGGCTTTCTTT. This encodes CASGLGDREAFF. The chain links TRBV12-5 to TRBJ1-1; 9 bases fit TRBD1. V was pared by 1 base and J by 11 bases, with 2 bases of the junction left unmatched. The V gene's germline CDR1 is LGHNT and CDR2 FRNRAP. The CDR3 loop spans 12 amino acids. Full variable domain (missing parts from reference TRBV12-5 and TRBJ1-1): DARVTQTPRHKVTEMGQEVTMRCQPILGHNTVFWYRQTMMQGLELLAYFRNRAPLDDSGMPKDRFSAEMPDATLATLKIQPSEPRDSAVYFCASGLGDREAFFGQGTRLTVV.